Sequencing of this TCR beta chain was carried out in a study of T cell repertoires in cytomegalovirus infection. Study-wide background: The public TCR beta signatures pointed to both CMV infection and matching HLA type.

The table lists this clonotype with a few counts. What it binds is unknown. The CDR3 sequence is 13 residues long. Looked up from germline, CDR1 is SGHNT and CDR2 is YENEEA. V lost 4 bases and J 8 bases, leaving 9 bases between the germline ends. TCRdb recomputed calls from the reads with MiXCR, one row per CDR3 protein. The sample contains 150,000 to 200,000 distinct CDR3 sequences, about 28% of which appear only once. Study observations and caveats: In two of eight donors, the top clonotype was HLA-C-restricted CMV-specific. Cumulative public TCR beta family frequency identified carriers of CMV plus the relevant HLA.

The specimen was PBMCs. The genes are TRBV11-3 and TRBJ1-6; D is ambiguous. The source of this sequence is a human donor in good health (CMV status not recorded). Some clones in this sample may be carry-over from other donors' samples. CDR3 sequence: CASSSSPDSPLHF. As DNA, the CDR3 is TGTGCCAGCAGCTCCAGTCCGGATTCACCCCTCCACTTT.